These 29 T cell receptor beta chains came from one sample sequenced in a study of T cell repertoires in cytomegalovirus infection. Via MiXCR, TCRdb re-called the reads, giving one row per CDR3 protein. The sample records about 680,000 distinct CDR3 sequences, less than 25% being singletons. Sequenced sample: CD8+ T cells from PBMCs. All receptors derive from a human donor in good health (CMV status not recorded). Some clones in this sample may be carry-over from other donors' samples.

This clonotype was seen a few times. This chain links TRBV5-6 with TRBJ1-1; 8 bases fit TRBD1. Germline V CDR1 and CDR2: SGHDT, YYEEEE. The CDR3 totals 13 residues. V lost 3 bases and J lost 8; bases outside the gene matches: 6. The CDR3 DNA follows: TGTGCCAGCAGCTCCGGACAGGGTGGCGAAGCTTTCTTT. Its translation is CASSSGQGGEAFF.

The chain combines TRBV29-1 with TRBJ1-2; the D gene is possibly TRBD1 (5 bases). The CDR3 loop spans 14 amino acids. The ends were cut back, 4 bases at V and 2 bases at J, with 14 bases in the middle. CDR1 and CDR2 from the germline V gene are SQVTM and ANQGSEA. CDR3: CSVVAPRGNYGYTF. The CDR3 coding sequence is TGCAGCGTTGTGGCGCCTCGGGGCAACTATGGCTACACCTTC.

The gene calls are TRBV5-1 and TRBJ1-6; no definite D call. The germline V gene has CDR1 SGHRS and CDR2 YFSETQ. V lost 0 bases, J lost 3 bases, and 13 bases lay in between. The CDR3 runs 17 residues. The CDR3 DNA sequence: TGCGCCAGCAGCTTGGAAGCCTCCCGCGGCTATAATTCACCCCTCCACTTT. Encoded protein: CASSLEASRGYNSPLHF.

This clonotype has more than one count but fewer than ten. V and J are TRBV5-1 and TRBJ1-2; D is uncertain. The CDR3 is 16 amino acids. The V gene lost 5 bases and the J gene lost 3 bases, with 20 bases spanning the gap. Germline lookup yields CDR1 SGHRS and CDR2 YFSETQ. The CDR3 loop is CASRVEAYEGYYGYTF. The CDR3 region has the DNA TGCGCCAGCAGAGTGGAAGCGTACGAAGGGTACTATGGCTACACCTTC.

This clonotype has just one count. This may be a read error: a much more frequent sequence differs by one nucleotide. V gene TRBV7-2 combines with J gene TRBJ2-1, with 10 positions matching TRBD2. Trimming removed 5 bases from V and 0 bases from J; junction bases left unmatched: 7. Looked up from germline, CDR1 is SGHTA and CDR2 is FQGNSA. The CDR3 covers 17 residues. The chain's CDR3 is CTSSPRTSGDSYNEQFF. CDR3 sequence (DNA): TGTACCAGCAGCCCGAGAACTAGCGGGGACTCCTACAATGAGCAGTTCTTC.

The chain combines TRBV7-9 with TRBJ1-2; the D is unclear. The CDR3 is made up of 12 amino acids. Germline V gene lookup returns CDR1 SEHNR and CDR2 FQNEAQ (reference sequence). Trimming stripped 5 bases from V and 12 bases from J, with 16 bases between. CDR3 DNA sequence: TGTGCCAGCAGCATTCCCCGGCTGGCGAACACCTTC. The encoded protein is CASSIPRLANTF.

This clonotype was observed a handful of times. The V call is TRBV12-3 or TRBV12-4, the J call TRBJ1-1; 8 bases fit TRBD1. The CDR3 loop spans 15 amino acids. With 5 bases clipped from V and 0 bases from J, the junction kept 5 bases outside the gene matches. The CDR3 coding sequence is TGTGCCAGCAGTCGAACAGGGGGGTTGAACACTGAAGCTTTCTTT. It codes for CASSRTGGLNTEAFF.

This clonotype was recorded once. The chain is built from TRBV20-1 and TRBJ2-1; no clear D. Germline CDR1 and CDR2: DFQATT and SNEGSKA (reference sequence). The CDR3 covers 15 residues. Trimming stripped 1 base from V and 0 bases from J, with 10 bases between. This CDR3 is CSARGSSSSYNEQFF. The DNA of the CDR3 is TGCAGTGCTAGAGGTAGCTCGAGCTCCTACAATGAGCAGTTCTTC.

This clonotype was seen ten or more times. CDR3 DNA: TGCGCCAGCAGCTTGAGGGATGAGGGCCTGAACACTGAAGCTTTCTTT. Translated, it gives CASSLRDEGLNTEAFF. V is TRBV5-1 and J is TRBJ1-1; D remains ambiguous. The ends were cut back, 1 base at V and 0 bases at J, with 13 bases in the middle. Germline V CDR1 and CDR2: SGHRS, YFSETQ. CDR3 length equals 16 residues.

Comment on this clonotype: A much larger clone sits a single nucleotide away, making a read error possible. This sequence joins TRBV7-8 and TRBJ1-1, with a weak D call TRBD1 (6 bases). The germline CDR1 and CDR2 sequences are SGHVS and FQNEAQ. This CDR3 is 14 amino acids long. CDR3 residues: CASSPWGQISEAVF. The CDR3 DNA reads TGTGCCAGCAGCCCCTGGGGGCAGATCTCTGAAGCTGTCTTT.

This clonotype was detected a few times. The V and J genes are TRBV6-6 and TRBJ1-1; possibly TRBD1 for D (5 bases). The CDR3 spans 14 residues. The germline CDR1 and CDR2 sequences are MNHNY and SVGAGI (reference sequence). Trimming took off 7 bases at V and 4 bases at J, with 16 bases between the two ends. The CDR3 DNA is TGTGCCAGCACCACGGGGGGAAGTCGCACTGAAGCTTTCTTT. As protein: CASTTGGSRTEAFF.

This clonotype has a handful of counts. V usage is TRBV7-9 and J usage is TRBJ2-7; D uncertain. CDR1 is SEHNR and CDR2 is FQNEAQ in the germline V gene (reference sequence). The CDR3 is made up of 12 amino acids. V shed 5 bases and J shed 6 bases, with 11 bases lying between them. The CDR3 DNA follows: TGTGCCAGCAGCGCGATGGTTGGCGAGCAGTACGTC. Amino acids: CASSAMVGEQYV.

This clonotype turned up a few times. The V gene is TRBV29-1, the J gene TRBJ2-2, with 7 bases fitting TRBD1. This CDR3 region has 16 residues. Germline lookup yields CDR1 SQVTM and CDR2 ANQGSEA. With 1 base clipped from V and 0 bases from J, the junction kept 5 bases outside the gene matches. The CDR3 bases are TGCAGCGTTGAAGGACAGGGACCTTCGAACACCGGGGAGCTGTTTTTT. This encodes CSVEGQGPSNTGELFF.

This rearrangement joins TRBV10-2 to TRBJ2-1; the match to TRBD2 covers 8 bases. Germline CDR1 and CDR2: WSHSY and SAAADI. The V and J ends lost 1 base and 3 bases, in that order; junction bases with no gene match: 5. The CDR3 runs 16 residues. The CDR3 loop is CASSELGAGVYNEQFF. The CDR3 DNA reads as TGCGCCAGCAGTGAGTTGGGAGCGGGGGTCTACAATGAGCAGTTCTTC.

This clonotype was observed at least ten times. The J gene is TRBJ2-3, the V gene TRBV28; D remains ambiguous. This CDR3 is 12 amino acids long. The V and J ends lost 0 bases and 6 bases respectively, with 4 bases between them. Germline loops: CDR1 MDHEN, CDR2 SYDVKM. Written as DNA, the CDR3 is TGTGCCAGCAGTTTATGGGGGGATACGCAGTATTTT. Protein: CASSLWGDTQYF. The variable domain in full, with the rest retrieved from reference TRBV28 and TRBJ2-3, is DVKVTQSSRYLVKRTGEKVFLECVQDMDHENMFWYRQDPGLGLRLIYFSYDVKMKEKGDIPEGYSVSREKKERFSLILESASTNQTSMYLCASSLWGDTQYFGPGTRLTVL.

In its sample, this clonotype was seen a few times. CDR3 DNA: TGTGCCAGCAGTCCAACTAGAGGACGAAGTCGTGTTGGAGAGACCCAGTACTTC. Protein product: CASSPTRGRSRVGETQYF. The chain is built from TRBV28 and TRBJ2-5; weak D call: TRBD2 (5 bases). The CDR3 length is 18 residues. Germline V lookup: CDR1 MDHEN, CDR2 SYDVKM. V lost 5 bases and J lost 4, with 26 bases in between.

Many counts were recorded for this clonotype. CDR3 coding DNA: TGTGCCAGCAGTTACTCGAGCGGTTACAATGAGCAGTTCTTC. As protein: CASSYSSGYNEQFF. The V gene is TRBV6-5, the J gene TRBJ2-1; perhaps TRBD2 as D (5 bases). The CDR3 loop spans 14 amino acids. The V end was cut by 0 bases, the J end by 4 bases, with 7 bases between. Looked up from germline, CDR1 is MNHEY and CDR2 is SVGAGI.

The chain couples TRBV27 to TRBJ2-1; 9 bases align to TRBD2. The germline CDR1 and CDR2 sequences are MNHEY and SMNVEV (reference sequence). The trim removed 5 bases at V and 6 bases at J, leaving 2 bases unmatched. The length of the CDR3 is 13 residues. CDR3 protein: CASSSGGSNEQFF. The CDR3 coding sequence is TGTGCCAGCAGTAGCGGGGGGTCCAATGAGCAGTTCTTC.

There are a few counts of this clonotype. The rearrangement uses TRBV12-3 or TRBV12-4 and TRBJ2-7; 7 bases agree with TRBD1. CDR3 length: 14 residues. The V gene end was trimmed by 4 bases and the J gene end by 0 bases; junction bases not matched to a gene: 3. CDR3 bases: TGTGCCAGCAGTTACAGGGGCGACTCCTACGAGCAGTACTTC. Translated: CASSYRGDSYEQYF.

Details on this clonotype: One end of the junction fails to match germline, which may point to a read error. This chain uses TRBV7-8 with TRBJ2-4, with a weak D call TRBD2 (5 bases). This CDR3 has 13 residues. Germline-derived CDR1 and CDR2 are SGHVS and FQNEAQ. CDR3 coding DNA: TGTGTCAGCAGCTTAGTGGACTCGAACATTCAGTACTTC. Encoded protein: CVSSLVDSNIQYF.

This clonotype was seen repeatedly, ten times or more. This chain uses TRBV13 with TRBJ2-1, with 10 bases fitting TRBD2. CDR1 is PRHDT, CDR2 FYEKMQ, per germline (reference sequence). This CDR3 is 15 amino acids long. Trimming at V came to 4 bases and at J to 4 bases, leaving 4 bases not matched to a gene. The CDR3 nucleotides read TGTGCCAGCAGCTCAGGACTAGCGGCTTACAATGAGCAGTTCTTC. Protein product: CASSSGLAAYNEQFF.

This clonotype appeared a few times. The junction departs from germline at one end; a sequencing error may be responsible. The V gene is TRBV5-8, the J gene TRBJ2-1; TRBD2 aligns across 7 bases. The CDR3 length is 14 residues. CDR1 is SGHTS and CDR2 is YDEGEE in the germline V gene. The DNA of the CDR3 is TGTGCCAGCACCTTGAGGACTAGTGGCAATGAGCAGTTCTTC. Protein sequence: CASTLRTSGNEQFF. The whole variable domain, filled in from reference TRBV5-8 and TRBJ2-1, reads EAGVTQSPTHLIKTRGQQATLRCSPISGHTSVYWYQQALGLGLQFLLWYDEGEERNRGNFPPRFSGRQFPNYSSELNVNALELEDSALYLCASTLRTSGNEQFFGPGTRLTVL.

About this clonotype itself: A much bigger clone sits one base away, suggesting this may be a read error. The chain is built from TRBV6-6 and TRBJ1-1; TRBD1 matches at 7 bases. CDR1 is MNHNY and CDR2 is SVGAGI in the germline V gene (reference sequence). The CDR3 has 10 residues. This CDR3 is CVSGTVEAFF. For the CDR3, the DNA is TGTGTCAGCGGGACAGTTGAAGCTTTCTTT.

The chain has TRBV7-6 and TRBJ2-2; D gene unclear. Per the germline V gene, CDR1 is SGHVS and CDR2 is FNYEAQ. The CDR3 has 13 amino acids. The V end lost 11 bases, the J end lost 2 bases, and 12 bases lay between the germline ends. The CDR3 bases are TGTGCCGGAATAGTCCGAAACACCGGGGAGCTGTTTTTT. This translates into CAGIVRNTGELFF.

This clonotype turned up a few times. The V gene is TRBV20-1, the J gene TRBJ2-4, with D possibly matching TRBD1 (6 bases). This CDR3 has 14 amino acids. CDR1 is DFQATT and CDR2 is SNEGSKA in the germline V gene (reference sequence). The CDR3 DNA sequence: TGCTCAAGCCGGGACACGCAAGCCAAAAACATTCAGTACTTC. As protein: CSSRDTQAKNIQYF.

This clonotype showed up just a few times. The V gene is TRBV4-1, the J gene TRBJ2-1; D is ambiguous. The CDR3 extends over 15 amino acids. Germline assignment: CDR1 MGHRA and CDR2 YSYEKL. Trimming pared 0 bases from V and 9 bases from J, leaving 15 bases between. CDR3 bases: TGCGCCAGCAGCCAAGATAGTTATGCCCTTGGTGAGCAGTTCTTC. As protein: CASSQDSYALGEQFF.

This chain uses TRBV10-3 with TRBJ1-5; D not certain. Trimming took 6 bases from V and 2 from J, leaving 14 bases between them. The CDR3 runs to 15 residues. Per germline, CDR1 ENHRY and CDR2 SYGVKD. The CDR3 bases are TGTGCCATCAGGGAGGACGGTGTCGGCAATCAGCCCCAGCATTTT. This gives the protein CAIREDGVGNQPQHF.

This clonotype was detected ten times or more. The CDR3 region has the DNA TGTGCCAGCAGCCTTCCGAGGGGTAACACCATATATTTT. Translated, it gives CASSLPRGNTIYF. The rearrangement uses TRBV7-2 and TRBJ1-3; a weak D match, TRBD1 (5 bases). Germline lookup yields CDR1 SGHTA and CDR2 FQGNSA. V dropped 5 bases and J dropped 7 bases, with 12 bases sitting between them. The CDR3 loop spans 13 amino acids.

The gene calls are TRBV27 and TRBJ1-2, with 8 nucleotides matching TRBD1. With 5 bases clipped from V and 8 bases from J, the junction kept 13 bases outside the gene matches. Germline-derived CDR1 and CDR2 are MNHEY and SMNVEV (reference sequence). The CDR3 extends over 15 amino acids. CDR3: CASSRGRQGILGYTF. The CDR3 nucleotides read TGTGCCAGCAGTAGGGGCCGACAGGGGATATTGGGCTACACCTTC.